This entry is about one TCR beta chain. An end of the junction differs from the germline gene, which may be a read error. The CDR3 runs 16 residues. Germline CDR1 reads SSHAT; CDR2 reads FNYEAQ (reference sequence). The data stem from a study of blood T cell repertoires in COVID-19. Study context: Whether acute or convalescent, the COVID-19 samples came from the United States, Italy and Spain.

Method: immunoSEQ multiplex PCR; TCRdb's copy keeps in-frame clones and lacks some. This sample carries some 200,000 clones, 85% to 90% of them seen once, and the ten largest clones take 6%. The clonotype comes from a man aged 35 to 55 with active or convalescent COVID-19. This chain joins TRBV7-7 and TRBJ2-2, with 10 bases fitting TRBD1. Input material: peripheral blood. The CDR3 protein is CASTHRGTGDTGELFF. CDR3 bases: TGTGCTAGCACCCATAGGGGGACAGGGGACACCGGGGAGCTGTTTTTT.